These 7 T cell receptor beta chains share one sample of origin, sequenced in a study of T cell responses to AZD1222 COVID-19 vaccine. Method: immunoSEQ multiplex PCR; TCRdb's copy keeps in-frame clones and lacks some. The sample has fewer than 80,000 clones; about four fifths are singletons. This material consisted of peripheral blood, taken on day 0 of MenACWY control vaccination. These receptors were taken from an adult in good health.

This CDR3 reads CASSKTRGSWEQYF. For the CDR3, the DNA is TGTGCCAGCAGCAAGACTAGAGGCTCTTGGGAGCAGTACTTC. The genes are TRBV11-1 and TRBJ2-7, with D perhaps matching TRBD2 (6 bases). The CDR3 runs to 14 residues. Germline values: CDR1 SGHAT, CDR2 FQDESV (reference sequence). The germline V and J ends were trimmed by 5 bases and 7 bases, with 18 bases remaining between them.

The rearrangement uses TRBV10-2 and TRBJ1-1; TRBD1 is a possible D gene (6 bases). The V and J ends lost 7 bases and 4 bases respectively, with 19 bases between them. Looked up from germline, CDR1 is WSHSY and CDR2 is SAAADI. The CDR3 is made up of 15 amino acids. CDR3 protein: CASKEGVRMGTEAFF. In DNA form, the CDR3 reads TGCGCCAGCAAGGAGGGGGTAAGAATGGGCACTGAAGCTTTCTTT.

V gene TRBV7-9 combines with J gene TRBJ2-2, with 7 bases that match TRBD1. V was clipped by 4 bases and J by 2 bases; unmatched bases: 4. CDR3 length equals 15 residues. Germline values: CDR1 SEHNR, CDR2 FQNEAQ (reference sequence). CDR3 sequence: CASSSTGINTGELFF. The DNA for the CDR3 is TGTGCCAGCAGCTCGACAGGGATTAACACCGGGGAGCTGTTTTTT.

The chain links TRBV6-5 to TRBJ1-4, with D hard to call. Trimming cost V 5 bases and J 6 bases, with 16 bases left between them. The CDR3 consists of 15 residues. The V gene's germline CDR1 is MNHEY and CDR2 SVGAGI. CDR3 in amino acids: CASSLREFKYEKLFF. The CDR3 region has the DNA TGTGCCAGCAGTCTCCGGGAATTCAAGTATGAAAAACTGTTTTTT.

In this sample, this clone turned up a few times. J is TRBJ2-7 and V is TRBV10-3; TRBD1 is a possible D gene (6 bases). CDR3 length equals 12 residues. Germline CDR1 and CDR2: ENHRY and SYGVKD. V was trimmed by 5 bases and J by 3 bases, leaving 8 bases between them. The CDR3 DNA reads TGTGCCATCAGTAGGACAGTCTACGAGCAGTACTTC. Translation gives CAISRTVYEQYF.

The chain couples TRBV18 to TRBJ1-1, with 8 bases identical to TRBD1. With V trimmed by 0 bases and J by 4 bases, 4 bases remained unmatched. The CDR3 loop spans 15 amino acids. CDR1 KGHSH and CDR2 LQKENI come from the germline V gene. CDR3 loop: CASSPPGRGLTEAFF. CDR3 sequence (DNA): TGTGCCAGCTCACCACCTGGCAGGGGGCTCACTGAAGCTTTCTTT. Supplemented by reference TRBV18 and TRBJ1-1, the full variable domain reads NAGVMQNPRHLVRRRGQEARLRCSPMKGHSHVYWYRQLPEEGLKFMVYLQKENIIDESGMPKERFSAEFPKEGPSILRIQQVVRGDSAAYFCASSPPGRGLTEAFFGQGTRLTVV.

The CDR3 protein is CASSTPTGSNTEAFF. CDR3 bases: TGTGCCAGCAGTACGCCGACAGGCAGTAACACTGAAGCTTTCTTT. This rearrangement joins TRBV2 to TRBJ1-1; possible D gene TRBD1, 6 bases. CDR3 length: 15 amino acids. V dropped 5 bases and J dropped 2 bases, with 15 bases sitting between them. In germline, CDR1 is SNHLY, CDR2 FYNNEI.